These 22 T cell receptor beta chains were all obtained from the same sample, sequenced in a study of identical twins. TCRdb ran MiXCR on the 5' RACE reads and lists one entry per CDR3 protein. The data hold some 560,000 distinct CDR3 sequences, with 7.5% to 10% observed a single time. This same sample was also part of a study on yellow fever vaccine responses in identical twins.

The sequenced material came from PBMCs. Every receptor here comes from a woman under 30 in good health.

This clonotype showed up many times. The CDR3 here is CASSLWSREQYF. The CDR3, as DNA: TGTGCCAGCAGCTTGTGGTCCCGCGAGCAGTACTTC. V gene TRBV12-3 or TRBV12-4 combines with J gene TRBJ2-7; D is ambiguous. This CDR3 is 12 amino acids long. Trimming cost V 6 bases and J 6 bases, with 12 bases left between them.

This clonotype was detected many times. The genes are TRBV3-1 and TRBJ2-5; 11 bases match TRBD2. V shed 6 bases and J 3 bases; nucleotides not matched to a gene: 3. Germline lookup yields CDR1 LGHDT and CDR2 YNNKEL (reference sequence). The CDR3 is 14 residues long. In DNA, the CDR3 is TGTGCCAGCAGTCAGACTAGCGGGAAAGAGACCCAGTACTTC. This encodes CASSQTSGKETQYF.

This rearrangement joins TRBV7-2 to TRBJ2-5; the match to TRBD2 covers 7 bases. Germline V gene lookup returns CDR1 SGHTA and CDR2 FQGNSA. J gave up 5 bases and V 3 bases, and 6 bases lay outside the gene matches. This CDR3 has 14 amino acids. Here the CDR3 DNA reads TGTGCCAGCAGCTTCGGGGGGACGGGGGAGACCCAGTACTTC. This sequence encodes CASSFGGTGETQYF.

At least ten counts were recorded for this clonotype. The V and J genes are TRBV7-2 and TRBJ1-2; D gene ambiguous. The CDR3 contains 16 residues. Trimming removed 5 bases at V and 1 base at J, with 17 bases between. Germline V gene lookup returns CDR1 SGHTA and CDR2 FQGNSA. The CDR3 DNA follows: TGTGCCAGCAGCCCCGGTCTTATCATGCTTAACTATGGCTACACCTTC. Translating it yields CASSPGLIMLNYGYTF.

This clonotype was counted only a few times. CDR3 sequence: CASSDGGHTDTQYF. The CDR3 DNA is TGTGCCAGCAGTGACGGGGGGCACACAGATACGCAGTATTTT. This chain uses TRBV25-1 with TRBJ2-3; D perhaps matches TRBD2 (7 bases). Germline V CDR1 and CDR2: MGHDK, SYGVNS. V was cut by 3 bases and J by 2 bases, with 9 bases left in between. The length of the CDR3 is 14 residues.

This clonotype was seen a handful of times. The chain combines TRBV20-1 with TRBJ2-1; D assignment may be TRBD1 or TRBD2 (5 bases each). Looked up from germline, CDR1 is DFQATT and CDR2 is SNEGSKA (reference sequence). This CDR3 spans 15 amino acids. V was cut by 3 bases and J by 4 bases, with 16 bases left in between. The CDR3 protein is CSASLSGTPYNEQFF. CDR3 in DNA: TGCAGTGCTAGTCTCTCAGGGACCCCTTACAATGAGCAGTTCTTC.

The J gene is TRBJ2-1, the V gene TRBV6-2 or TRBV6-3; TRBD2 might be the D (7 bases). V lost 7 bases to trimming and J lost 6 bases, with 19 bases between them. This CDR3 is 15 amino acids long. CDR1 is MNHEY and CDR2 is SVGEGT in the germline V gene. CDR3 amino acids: CASMRGGEEVNEQFF. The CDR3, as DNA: TGTGCCAGCATGAGGGGGGGCGAAGAAGTCAATGAGCAGTTCTTC.

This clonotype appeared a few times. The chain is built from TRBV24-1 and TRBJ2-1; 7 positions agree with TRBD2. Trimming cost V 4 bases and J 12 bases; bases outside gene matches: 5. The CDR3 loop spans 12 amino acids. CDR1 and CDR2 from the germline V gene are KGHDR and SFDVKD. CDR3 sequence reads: CATSELADRQFF. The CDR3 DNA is TGTGCCACCAGTGAGCTAGCGGACCGGCAGTTCTTC.

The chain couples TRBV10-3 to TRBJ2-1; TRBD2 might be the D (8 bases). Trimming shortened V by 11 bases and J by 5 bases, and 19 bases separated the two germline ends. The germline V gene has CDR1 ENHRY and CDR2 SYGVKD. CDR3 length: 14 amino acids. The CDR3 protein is CAGGGTEGNNEQFF. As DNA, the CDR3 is TGTGCCGGCGGGGGGACAGAGGGTAACAATGAGCAGTTCTTC.

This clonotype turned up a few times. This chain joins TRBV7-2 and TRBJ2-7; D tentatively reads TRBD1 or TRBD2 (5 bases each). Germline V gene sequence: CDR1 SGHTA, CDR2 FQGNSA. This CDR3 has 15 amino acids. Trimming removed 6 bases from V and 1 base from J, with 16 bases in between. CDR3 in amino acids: CASRRNRDGSYEQYF. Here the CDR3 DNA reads TGTGCCAGCAGACGAAACCGGGACGGTTCCTACGAGCAGTACTTC.

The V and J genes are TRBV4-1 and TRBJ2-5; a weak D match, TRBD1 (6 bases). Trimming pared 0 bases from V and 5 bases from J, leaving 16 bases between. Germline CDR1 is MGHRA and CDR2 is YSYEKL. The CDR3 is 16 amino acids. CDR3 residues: CASSQDQGSSGETQYF. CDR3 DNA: TGCGCCAGCAGCCAAGATCAGGGGTCCTCGGGGGAGACCCAGTACTTC.

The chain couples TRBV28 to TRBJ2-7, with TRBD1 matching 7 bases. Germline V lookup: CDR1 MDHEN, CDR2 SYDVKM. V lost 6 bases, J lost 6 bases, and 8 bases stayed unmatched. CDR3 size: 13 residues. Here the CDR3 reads CASRKTGSAEQYF. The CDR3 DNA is TGTGCCAGCAGGAAGACAGGGTCGGCCGAGCAGTACTTC.

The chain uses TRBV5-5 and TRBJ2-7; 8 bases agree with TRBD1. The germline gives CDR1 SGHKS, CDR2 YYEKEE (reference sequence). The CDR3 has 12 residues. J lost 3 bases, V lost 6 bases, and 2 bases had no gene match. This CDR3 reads CASMDRDYEQYF. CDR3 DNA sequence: TGTGCCAGCATGGACAGGGACTACGAGCAGTACTTC.

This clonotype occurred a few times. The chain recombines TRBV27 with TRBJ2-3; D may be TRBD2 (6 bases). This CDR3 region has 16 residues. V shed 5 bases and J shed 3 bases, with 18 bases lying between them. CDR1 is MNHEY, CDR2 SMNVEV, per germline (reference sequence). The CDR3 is CASSMLLAWGTDTQYF. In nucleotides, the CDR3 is TGTGCCAGCAGTATGCTTCTAGCGTGGGGAACAGATACGCAGTATTTT.

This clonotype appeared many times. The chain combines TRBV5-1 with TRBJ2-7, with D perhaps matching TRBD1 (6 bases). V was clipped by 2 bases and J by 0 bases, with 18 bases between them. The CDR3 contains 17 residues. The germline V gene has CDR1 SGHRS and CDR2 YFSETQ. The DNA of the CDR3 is TGCGCCAGCAGCTTATCCACAGGGAAAGCCTTCTCCTACGAGCAGTACTTC. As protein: CASSLSTGKAFSYEQYF.

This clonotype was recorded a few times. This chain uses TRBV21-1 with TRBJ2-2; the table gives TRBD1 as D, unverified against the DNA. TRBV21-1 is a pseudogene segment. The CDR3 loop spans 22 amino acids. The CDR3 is CASTHTPGTVIPTFESTGELFF. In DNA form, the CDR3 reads TGTGCCAGCACCCACACCCCCGGGACAGTGATCCCCACTTTTGAGTCCACCGGGGAGCTGTTTTTT.

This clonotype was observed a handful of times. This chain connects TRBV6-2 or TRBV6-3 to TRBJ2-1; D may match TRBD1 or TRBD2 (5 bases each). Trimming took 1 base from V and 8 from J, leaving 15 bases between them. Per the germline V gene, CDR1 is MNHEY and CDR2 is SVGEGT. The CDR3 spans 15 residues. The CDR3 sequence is CASSYLGPNPDEQFF. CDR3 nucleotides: TGTGCCAGCAGTTACTTGGGACCCAACCCCGATGAGCAGTTCTTC.

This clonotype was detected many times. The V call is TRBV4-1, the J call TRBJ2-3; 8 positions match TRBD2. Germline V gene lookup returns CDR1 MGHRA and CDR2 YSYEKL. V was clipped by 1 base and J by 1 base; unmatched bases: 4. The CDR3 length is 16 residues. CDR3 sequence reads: CASSQVETSGTDTQYF. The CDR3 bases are TGCGCCAGCAGCCAAGTGGAGACTAGCGGCACAGATACGCAGTATTTT.

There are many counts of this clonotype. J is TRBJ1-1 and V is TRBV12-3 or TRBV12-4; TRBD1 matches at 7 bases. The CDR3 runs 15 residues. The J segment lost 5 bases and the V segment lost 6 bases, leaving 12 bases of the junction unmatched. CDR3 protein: CASSQHRGGGTEAFF. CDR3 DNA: TGTGCCAGCAGCCAGCACAGGGGCGGGGGGACTGAAGCTTTCTTT.

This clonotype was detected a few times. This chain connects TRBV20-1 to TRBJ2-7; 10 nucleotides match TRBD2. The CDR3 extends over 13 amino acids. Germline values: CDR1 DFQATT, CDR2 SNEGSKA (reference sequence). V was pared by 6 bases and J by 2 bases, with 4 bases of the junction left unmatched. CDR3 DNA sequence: TGCAGTGCCTCAGGGACTAGCGCCTACGAGCAGTACTTC. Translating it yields CSASGTSAYEQYF.

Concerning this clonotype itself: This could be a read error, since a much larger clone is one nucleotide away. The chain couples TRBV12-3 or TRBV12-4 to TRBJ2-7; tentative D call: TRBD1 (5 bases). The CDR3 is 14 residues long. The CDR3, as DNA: TGTGCCAGCAGGTTAGGGCAGACAGAATTTGAGCAGTACTTC. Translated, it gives CASRLGQTEFEQYF.

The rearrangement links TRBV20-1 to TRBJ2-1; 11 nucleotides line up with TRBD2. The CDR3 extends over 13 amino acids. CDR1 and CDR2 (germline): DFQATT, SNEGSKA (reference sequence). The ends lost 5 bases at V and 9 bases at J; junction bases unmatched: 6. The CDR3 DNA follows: TGCAGTGCTGCGGGGACTAGCGGCAGTGAGCAGTTCTTC. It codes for CSAAGTSGSEQFF.